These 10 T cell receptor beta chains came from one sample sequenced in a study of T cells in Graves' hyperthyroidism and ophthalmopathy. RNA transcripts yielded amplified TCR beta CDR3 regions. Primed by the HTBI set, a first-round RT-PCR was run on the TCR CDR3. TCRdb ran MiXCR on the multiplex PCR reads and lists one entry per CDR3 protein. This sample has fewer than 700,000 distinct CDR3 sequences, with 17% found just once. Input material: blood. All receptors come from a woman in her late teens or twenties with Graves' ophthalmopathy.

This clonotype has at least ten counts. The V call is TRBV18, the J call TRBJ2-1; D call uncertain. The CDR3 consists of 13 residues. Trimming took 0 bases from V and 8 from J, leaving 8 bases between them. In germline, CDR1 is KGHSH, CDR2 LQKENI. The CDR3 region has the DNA TGTGCCAGCTCACCACCGTTCCGTTATGAGCAGTTCTTC. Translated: CASSPPFRYEQFF.

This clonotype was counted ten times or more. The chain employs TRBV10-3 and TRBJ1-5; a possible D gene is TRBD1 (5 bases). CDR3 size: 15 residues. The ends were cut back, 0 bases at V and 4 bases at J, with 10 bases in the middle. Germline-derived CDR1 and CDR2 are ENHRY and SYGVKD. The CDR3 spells CAISESGGGNQPQHF. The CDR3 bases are TGTGCCATCAGTGAGTCGGGGGGAGGTAATCAGCCCCAGCATTTT.

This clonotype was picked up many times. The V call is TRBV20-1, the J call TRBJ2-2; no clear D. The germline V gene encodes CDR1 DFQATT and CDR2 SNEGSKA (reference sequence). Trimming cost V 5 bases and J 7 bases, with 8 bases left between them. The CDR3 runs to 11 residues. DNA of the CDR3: TGCAGTGCTGCTAGTATCGGGGAGCTGTTTTTT. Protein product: CSAASIGELFF.

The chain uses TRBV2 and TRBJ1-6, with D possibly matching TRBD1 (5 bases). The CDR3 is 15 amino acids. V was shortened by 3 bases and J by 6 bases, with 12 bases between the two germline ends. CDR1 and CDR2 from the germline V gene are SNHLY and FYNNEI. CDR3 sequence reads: CASSDEEGSNSPLHF. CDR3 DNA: TGTGCCAGCAGTGACGAGGAGGGGAGTAATTCACCCCTCCACTTT.

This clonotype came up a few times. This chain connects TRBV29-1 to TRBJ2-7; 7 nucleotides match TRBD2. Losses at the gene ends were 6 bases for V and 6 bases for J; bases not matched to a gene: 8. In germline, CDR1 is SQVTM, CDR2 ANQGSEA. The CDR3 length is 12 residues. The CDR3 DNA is TGCAGCGTCCTGGGGGGGATCGGCGAGCAGTACTTC. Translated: CSVLGGIGEQYF.

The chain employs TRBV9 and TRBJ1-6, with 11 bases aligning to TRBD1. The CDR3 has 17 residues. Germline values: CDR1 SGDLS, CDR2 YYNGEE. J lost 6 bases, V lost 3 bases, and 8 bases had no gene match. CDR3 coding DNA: TGTGCCAGCAGCGGGGGACAGGGGGAAATCGGTAATTCACCCCTCCACTTT. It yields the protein CASSGGQGEIGNSPLHF.

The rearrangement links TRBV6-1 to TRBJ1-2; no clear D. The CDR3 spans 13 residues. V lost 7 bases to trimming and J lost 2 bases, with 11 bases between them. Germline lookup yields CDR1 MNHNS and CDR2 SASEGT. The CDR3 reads CASTTVRNYGYTF. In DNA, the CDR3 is TGTGCCAGCACAACCGTCCGAAACTATGGCTACACCTTC.

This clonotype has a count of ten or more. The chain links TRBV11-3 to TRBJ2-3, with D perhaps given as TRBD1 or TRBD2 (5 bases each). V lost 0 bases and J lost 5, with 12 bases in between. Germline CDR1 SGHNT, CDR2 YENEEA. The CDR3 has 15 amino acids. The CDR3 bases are TGTGCCAGCAGCTTAGAGAAGAGGGGATTAGATACGCAGTATTTT. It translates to CASSLEKRGLDTQYF.

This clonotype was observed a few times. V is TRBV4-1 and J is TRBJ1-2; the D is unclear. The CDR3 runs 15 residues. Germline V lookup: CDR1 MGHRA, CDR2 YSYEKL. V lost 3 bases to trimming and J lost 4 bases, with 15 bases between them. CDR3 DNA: TGCGCCAGCAGCCAGGAAGCAGGAATTTCCTATGGCTACACCTTC. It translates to CASSQEAGISYGYTF.

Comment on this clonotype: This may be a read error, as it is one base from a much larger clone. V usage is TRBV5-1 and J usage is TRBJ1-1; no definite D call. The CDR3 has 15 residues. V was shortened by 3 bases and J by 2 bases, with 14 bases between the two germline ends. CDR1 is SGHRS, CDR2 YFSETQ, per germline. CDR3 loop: CASSSSIPGNTEAFF. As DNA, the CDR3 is TGCGCCAGCAGCTCCTCTATTCCAGGAAACACTGAAGCTTTCTTT.